These 25 T cell receptor beta chains were all obtained from the same sample, sequenced in a study of cytomegalovirus exposure and HLA in healthy donors. PCR amplification relied on 60 Vbeta primers (plus 13 Jbeta primers). Generated by immunoSEQ multiplex PCR, the TCRdb table keeps only in-frame clones and is missing some. The profile shows a few hundred thousand clones, 60% to 80% of them singletons. The sequenced material came from PBMCs. The receptors here all came from a woman aged 30 to 39 in good health and CMV-seronegative.

The chain employs TRBV28 and TRBJ2-2; 10 bases agree with TRBD2. Germline CDR1 reads MDHEN; CDR2 reads SYDVKM. CDR3 length: 16 residues. J lost 1 base, V lost 5 bases, and 4 bases had no gene match. The CDR3 reads CASSDASGGNTGELFF. DNA for the CDR3: TGTGCCAGCAGTGACGCTAGCGGGGGGAACACCGGGGAGCTGTTTTTT.

The genes are TRBV4-2 and TRBJ2-5, with D tentatively TRBD2 (7 bases). The J call is doubtful: the DNA matches TRBJ2-7 better. In germline, CDR1 is LGHNA, CDR2 YNFKEQ. The CDR3 consists of 14 residues. The chain's CDR3 is CASSLRGPPYEQYF. The CDR3 bases are TGTGCCAGCAGTCTGCGGGGGCCTCCCTACGAGCAGTACTTC.

The V gene is TRBV5-6, the J gene TRBJ2-7; TRBD2 aligns across 14 bases. The CDR3 covers 16 residues. V was pared by 3 bases and J by 6 bases, with 8 bases of the junction left unmatched. CDR1 and CDR2 from the germline V gene are SGHDT and YYEEEE. The CDR3 DNA sequence: TGTGCCAGCAGCTGGGGACTAGCGGGAGAGCGTGGCGAGCAGTACTTC. Its translation is CASSWGLAGERGEQYF.

This clone was counted only a few times. The chain recombines TRBV14 with TRBJ1-2, with TRBD1 matching 7 bases. V dropped 3 bases and J dropped 0; count of bases not matched to a gene: 7. The CDR3 has 16 amino acids. Germline CDR1 reads SGHDN; CDR2 reads FVKESK. The CDR3 is CASSQRTGATNYGYTF. The DNA for the CDR3 is TGTGCCAGCAGCCAGAGAACAGGGGCGACTAACTATGGCTACACCTTC.

This chain joins TRBV9 and TRBJ1-1; D gene uncertain. Per the germline V gene, CDR1 is SGDLS and CDR2 is YYNGEE. V was shortened by 0 bases and J by 3 bases, with 6 bases between the two germline ends. The CDR3 runs to 13 residues. The CDR3: CASSVGTDTEAFF. For the CDR3, the DNA is TGTGCCAGCAGCGTAGGCACGGACACTGAAGCTTTCTTT.

The chain links TRBV6-6 to TRBJ1-1, with D uncertain. Trimming cost V 2 bases and J 5 bases, with 6 bases left between them. The CDR3 sequence is 12 residues long. The germline V gene encodes CDR1 MNHNY and CDR2 SVGAGI (reference sequence). As DNA, the CDR3 is TGTGCCAGCAGTTACCCCCGGACTGAAGCTTTCTTT. Translated: CASSYPRTEAFF.

The genes are TRBV6-6 and TRBJ2-7; weak D call: TRBD2 (5 bases). Germline loops: CDR1 MNHNY, CDR2 SVGAGI (reference sequence). The V and J ends lost 11 bases and 5 bases respectively, with 13 bases between them. CDR3 length equals 11 residues. Written as DNA, the CDR3 is TGTGCCGTCACTCCCGGGGACGAGCAGTACTTC. This encodes CAVTPGDEQYF.

The rearrangement joins TRBV14 to TRBJ2-5; TRBD2 agrees at 13 bases. Germline V gene data show CDR1 as SGHDN and CDR2 as FVKESK. The CDR3 spans 18 residues. Unmatched junction bases numbered 5, after V lost 0 bases and J lost 1 base. CDR3 region: CASSQEGGTSGAQETQYF. In nucleotides, the CDR3 is TGTGCCAGCAGCCAAGAAGGGGGGACTAGCGGGGCCCAAGAGACCCAGTACTTC.

The gene calls are TRBV28 and TRBJ1-6; D is uncertain. Germline assignment: CDR1 MDHEN and CDR2 SYDVKM. V was trimmed by 6 bases and J by 13 bases, leaving 10 bases between them. The CDR3 has 11 amino acids. CDR3 DNA: TGTGCCAGCAGGATGGCCGGGCCCCTCCACTTT. Its protein product is CASRMAGPLHF.

V is TRBV5-1 and J is TRBJ2-2; D is undetermined. The CDR3 length is 17 residues. Germline V gene data show CDR1 as SGHRS and CDR2 as YFSETQ. V was clipped by 2 bases and J by 2 bases, with 16 bases between them. CDR3 loop: CASSLSGRPFNTGELFF. CDR3 coding DNA: TGCGCCAGCAGCTTATCCGGCAGGCCCTTTAACACCGGGGAGCTGTTTTTT. Filled out from reference TRBV5-1 and TRBJ2-2, the complete variable domain reads KAGVTQTPRYLIKTRGQQVTLSCSPISGHRSVSWYQQTPGQGLQFLFEYFSETQRNKGNFPGRFSGRQFSNSRSEMNVSTLELGDSALYLCASSLSGRPFNTGELFFGEGSRLTVL.

V gene TRBV6-1 combines with J gene TRBJ1-1, with D possibly being TRBD1 (5 bases). Trimming took off 1 base at V and 7 bases at J, with 10 bases between the two ends. The CDR3 is 13 residues long. Germline loops: CDR1 MNHNS, CDR2 SASEGT. The CDR3: CASSEGQGLEAFF. The CDR3, as DNA: TGTGCCAGCAGTGAAGGGCAGGGCCTTGAAGCTTTCTTT.

In its sample, this clone was seen a few times. The V and J genes are TRBV21-1 and TRBJ2-7; the table's TRBD1 call for D was not verified on the DNA. TRBV21-1 is a recognized pseudogene. CDR3 length: 17 residues. The CDR3 protein is CASTTLKARGRKNEQYF. In nucleotides, the CDR3 is TGTGCCAGCACCACCCTAAAAGCCAGGGGTAGGAAGAACGAGCAGTACTTC.

This clone was counted a single time. This chain joins TRBV28 and TRBJ1-3; D call uncertain. The V end was cut by 1 base, the J end by 9 bases, with 10 bases between. From germline, CDR1 is MDHEN and CDR2 SYDVKM. The CDR3 loop spans 13 amino acids. The CDR3 loop reads CASSLSAGVTIYF. The CDR3 nucleotides are TGTGCCAGCAGTTTATCGGCCGGGGTCACCATATATTTT.

This sequence joins TRBV11-2 and TRBJ2-5; TRBD1 is a possible D gene (6 bases). Trimming left V 4 bases short and J 4 bases short, with 10 bases between. Germline values: CDR1 SGHAT, CDR2 FQNNGV. CDR3 length: 13 amino acids. The CDR3 sequence is CASSWGPRETQYF. The CDR3 DNA follows: TGTGCCAGCAGCTGGGGGCCGCGAGAGACCCAGTACTTC.

The chain employs TRBV30 and TRBJ1-3; possible D gene TRBD1, 5 bases. CDR3 size: 14 residues. With 2 bases removed from V and 0 bases from J, the gap between germline ends came to 8 bases. The germline V gene encodes CDR1 GTSNPN and CDR2 SVGIG (reference sequence). The CDR3 DNA follows: TGTGCCTGGAGTCACGGGGGCTCTGGAAACACCATATATTTT. Protein: CAWSHGGSGNTIYF.

Only a few counts were recorded for this clone. The chain joins TRBV5-1 to TRBJ1-2; D is perhaps TRBD1 (6 bases). Trimming cost V 0 bases and J 9 bases, with 18 bases left between them. The CDR3 is 15 amino acids. In germline, CDR1 is SGHRS, CDR2 YFSETQ. This chain's CDR3 is CASSLAQGTRGRYTF. The CDR3 DNA reads as TGCGCCAGCAGCTTGGCGCAGGGGACCCGCGGACGCTACACCTTC. The variable domain in full, completed from reference TRBV5-1 and TRBJ1-2, reads KAGVTQTPRYLIKTRGQQVTLSCSPISGHRSVSWYQQTPGQGLQFLFEYFSETQRNKGNFPGRFSGRQFSNSRSEMNVSTLELGDSALYLCASSLAQGTRGRYTFGSGTRLTVV.

This chain connects TRBV7-8 to TRBJ2-1; 10 bases agree with TRBD2. CDR1 SGHVS and CDR2 FQNEAQ come from the germline V gene. The CDR3 runs to 14 residues. Unmatched junction bases numbered 1, after V lost 2 bases and J lost 6 bases. CDR3 protein: CASSLLAGVNEQFF. In DNA form, the CDR3 reads TGTGCCAGCAGCTTACTAGCGGGAGTCAATGAGCAGTTCTTC.

V usage is TRBV7-9 and J usage is TRBJ1-2; 7 bases map to TRBD1. Germline CDR1 is SEHNR and CDR2 is FQNEAQ (reference sequence). The CDR3 has 15 amino acids. J gave up 4 bases and V 7 bases, and 12 bases lay outside the gene matches. CDR3 in DNA: TGTGCCAGCACCCCCCCGGAGGGGGCTCGCTATGGCTACACCTTC. This encodes CASTPPEGARYGYTF.

J is TRBJ1-1 and V is TRBV30, with 8 bases aligning to TRBD1. The CDR3 covers 13 residues. With V trimmed by 0 bases and J by 9 bases, 6 bases remained unmatched. Germline V gene data show CDR1 as GTSNPN and CDR2 as SVGIG (reference sequence). Written as DNA, the CDR3 is TGTGCCTGGAGTGTACTTAGGACAGGGAAAGCTTTCTTT. Its protein is CAWSVLRTGKAFF.

On this clone itself: Germline and junction disagree at one end, which may indicate a read error. The chain joins TRBV7-9 to TRBJ2-1; TRBD2 agrees at 12 bases. The germline V gene encodes CDR1 SEHNR and CDR2 FQNEAQ (reference sequence). The CDR3 is 16 residues long. The CDR3 DNA follows: TGTTCCAGCAGCTTAAAGTGGACTAGCGGGATCCATGAGCAGTTCTTC. As protein: CSSSLKWTSGIHEQFF. Looking up the rest from reference TRBV7-9 and TRBJ2-1 gives the full variable domain: DTGVSQNPRHKITKRGQNVTFRCDPISEHNRLYWYRQTLGQGPEFLTYFQNEAQLEKSRLLSDRFSAERPKGSFSTLEIQRTEQGDSAMYLCSSSLKWTSGIHEQFFGPGTRLTVL.

This clone was seen a single time. Germline and junction disagree at one end, which may indicate a read error. The V call is TRBV5-1, the J call TRBJ1-2, with D possibly being TRBD1 (5 bases). Germline CDR1 is SGHRS and CDR2 is YFSETQ. This CDR3 has 13 amino acids. The CDR3 DNA is TGCGCCAGCAGCTTAGACAGTCCCTATGGCTACCCCTTC. Protein product: CASSLDSPYGYPF.

This clone was recorded only once. The chain joins TRBV5-1 to TRBJ1-1, with 8 nucleotides matching TRBD1. Trimming removed 1 base from V and 3 bases from J; junction bases left unmatched: 5. This CDR3 comprises 15 residues. CDR1 SGHRS and CDR2 YFSETQ come from the germline V gene. The CDR3 DNA sequence: TGCGCCAGCAGCTTGCTTACAGGGGGAGACACTGAAGCTTTCTTT. It is translated as CASSLLTGGDTEAFF.

The chain has TRBV6-1 and TRBJ1-1; D call uncertain. V lost 6 bases, J lost 0 bases, and 8 bases lay in between. The V gene's germline CDR1 is MNHNS and CDR2 SASEGT. The CDR3 contains 13 residues. The CDR3, as DNA: TGTGCCAGCAGAGTCGGGGTGAACACTGAAGCTTTCTTT. Its translation is CASRVGVNTEAFF.

CDR3 loop: CASSPGGRRINEKLFF. The CDR3 coding sequence is TGTGCCAGCAGCCCGGGGGGGCGACGCATTAATGAAAAACTGTTTTTT. This chain uses TRBV5-6 with TRBJ1-4; maybe TRBD1 (6 bases). This CDR3 spans 16 amino acids. Trimming took off 4 bases at V and 4 bases at J, with 17 bases between the two ends. In germline, CDR1 is SGHDT, CDR2 YYEEEE. The full variable domain, in which reference TRBV5-6 and TRBJ1-4 provide the parts outside the CDR3, is DAGVTQSPTHLIKTRGQQVTLRCSPKSGHDTVSWYQQALGQGPQFIFQYYEEEERQRGNFPDRFSGHQFPNYSSELNVNALLLGDSALYLCASSPGGRRINEKLFFGSGTQLSVL.

This chain connects TRBV28 to TRBJ1-1; D is possibly TRBD1 (6 bases). The germline V gene has CDR1 MDHEN and CDR2 SYDVKM. Trimming removed 4 bases from V and 6 bases from J, with 18 bases in between. The CDR3 runs 15 residues. The CDR3 bases are TGTGCCAGCAGTTCTCAGACAGGTCCGAGTTCTGAAGCTTTCTTT. Its protein product is CASSSQTGPSSEAFF.